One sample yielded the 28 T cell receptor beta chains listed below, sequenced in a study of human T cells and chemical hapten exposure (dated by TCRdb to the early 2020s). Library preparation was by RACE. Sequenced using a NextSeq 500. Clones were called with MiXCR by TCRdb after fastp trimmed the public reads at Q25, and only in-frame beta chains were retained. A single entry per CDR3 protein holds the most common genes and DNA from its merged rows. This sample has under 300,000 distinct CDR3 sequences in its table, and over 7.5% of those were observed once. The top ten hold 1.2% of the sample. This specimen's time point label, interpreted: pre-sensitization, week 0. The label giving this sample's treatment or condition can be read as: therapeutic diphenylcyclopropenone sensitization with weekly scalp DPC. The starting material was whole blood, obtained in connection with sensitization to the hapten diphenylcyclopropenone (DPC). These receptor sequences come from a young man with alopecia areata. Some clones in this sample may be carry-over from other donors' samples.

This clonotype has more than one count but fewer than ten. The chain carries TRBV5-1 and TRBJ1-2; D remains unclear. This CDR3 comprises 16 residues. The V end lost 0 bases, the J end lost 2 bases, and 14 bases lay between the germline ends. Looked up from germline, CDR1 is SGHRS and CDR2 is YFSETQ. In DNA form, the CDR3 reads TGCGCCAGCAGCTTGGTAATAGATGGGCAGAACTATGGCTACACCTTC. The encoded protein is CASSLVIDGQNYGYTF.

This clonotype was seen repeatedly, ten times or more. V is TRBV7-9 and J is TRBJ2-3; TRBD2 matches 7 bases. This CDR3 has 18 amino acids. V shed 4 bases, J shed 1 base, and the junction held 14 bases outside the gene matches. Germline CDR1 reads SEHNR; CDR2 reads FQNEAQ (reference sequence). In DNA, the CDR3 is TGTGCCAGCAGCTGGGGCCTCCGGGCTAGCGGCCGCACAGATACGCAGTATTTT. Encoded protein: CASSWGLRASGRTDTQYF.

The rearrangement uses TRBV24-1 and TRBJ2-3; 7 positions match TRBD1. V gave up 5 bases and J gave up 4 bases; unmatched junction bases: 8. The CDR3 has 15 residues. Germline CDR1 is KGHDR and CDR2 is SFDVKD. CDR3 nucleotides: TGTGCCACCAGTGGGGCCAGGGGACAGTCAGATACGCAGTATTTT. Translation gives CATSGARGQSDTQYF.

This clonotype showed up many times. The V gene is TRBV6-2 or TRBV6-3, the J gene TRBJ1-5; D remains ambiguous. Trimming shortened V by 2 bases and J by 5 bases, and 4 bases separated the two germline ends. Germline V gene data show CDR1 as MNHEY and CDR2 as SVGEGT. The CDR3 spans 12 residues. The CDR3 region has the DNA TGTGCCAGCAGTTACAGAGATCAGCCCCAGCATTTT. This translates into CASSYRDQPQHF.

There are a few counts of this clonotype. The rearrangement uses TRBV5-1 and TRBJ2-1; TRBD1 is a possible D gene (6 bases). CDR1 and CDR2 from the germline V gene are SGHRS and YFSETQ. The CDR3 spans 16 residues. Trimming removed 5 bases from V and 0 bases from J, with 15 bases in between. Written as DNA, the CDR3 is TGCGCCAGCAGACGCGCAGACAGGAGCTCCTACAATGAGCAGTTCTTC. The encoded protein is CASRRADRSSYNEQFF.

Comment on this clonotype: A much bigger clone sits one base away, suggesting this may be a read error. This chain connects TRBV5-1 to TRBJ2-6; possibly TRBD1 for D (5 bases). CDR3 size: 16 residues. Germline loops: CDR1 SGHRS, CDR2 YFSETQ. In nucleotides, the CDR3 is TGCGCCAGCAGCTTGGCCCTGCTATCTGGGGCCAGCGTCCTGACTTTC. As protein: CASSLALLSGASVLTF.

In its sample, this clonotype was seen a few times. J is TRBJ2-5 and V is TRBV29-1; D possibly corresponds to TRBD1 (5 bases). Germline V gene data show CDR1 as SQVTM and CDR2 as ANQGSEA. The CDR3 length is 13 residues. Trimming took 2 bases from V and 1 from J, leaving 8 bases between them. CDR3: CSVEQGLQETQYF. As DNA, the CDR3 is TGCAGCGTTGAACAGGGCCTCCAAGAGACCCAGTACTTC.

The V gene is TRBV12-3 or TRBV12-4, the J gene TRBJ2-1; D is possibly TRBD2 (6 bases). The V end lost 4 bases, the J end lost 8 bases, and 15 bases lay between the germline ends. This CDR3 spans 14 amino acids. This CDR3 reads CASSSRDFAHEQFF. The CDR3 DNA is TGTGCCAGCAGTTCTCGGGACTTTGCCCATGAGCAGTTCTTC.

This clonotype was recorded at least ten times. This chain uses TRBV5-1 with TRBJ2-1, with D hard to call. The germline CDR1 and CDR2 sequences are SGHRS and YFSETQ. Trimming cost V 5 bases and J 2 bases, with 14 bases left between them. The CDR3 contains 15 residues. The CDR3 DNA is TGCGCCAGCAGGGGCCTCCCCGCCCCCTACAATGAGCAGTTCTTC. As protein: CASRGLPAPYNEQFF.

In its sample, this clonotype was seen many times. In DNA, the CDR3 is TGTGCCATCTACAGTCTTCTTGATGGCTACACCTTC. Protein sequence: CAIYSLLDGYTF. The rearrangement joins TRBV7-2 to TRBJ1-2; no firm D call. Germline-derived CDR1 and CDR2 are SGHTA and FQGNSA. The CDR3 spans 12 residues. Trimming took off 10 bases at V and 6 bases at J, with 15 bases between the two ends.

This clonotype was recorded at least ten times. DNA of the CDR3: TGTGCCAGCAGCTCCCCAGGGACTGAAGCTTTCTTT. It encodes CASSSPGTEAFF. The chain combines TRBV7-9 with TRBJ1-1, with a weak D call TRBD1 (5 bases). V was trimmed by 4 bases and J by 5 bases, leaving 8 bases between them. This CDR3 is built from 12 residues. The germline V gene encodes CDR1 SEHNR and CDR2 FQNEAQ (reference sequence). The full variable domain, with the rest looked up from reference TRBV7-9 and TRBJ1-1, is DTGVSQNPRHKITKRGQNVTFRCDPISEHNRLYWYRQTLGQGPEFLTYFQNEAQLEKSRLLSDRFSAERPKGSFSTLEIQRTEQGDSAMYLCASSSPGTEAFFGQGTRLTVV.

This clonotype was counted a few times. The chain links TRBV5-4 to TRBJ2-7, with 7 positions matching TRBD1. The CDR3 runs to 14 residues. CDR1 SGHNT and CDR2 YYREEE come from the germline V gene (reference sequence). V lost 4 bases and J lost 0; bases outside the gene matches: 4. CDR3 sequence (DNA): TGTGCCAGCAGCCCGGGACAGATCTCCTACGAGCAGTACTTC. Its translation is CASSPGQISYEQYF.

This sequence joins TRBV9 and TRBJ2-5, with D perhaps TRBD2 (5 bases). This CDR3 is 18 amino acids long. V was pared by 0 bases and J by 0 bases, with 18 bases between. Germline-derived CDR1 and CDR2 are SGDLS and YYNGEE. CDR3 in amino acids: CASSVEGGGSSYQETQYF. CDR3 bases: TGTGCCAGCAGCGTAGAGGGCGGAGGCTCTTCGTACCAAGAGACCCAGTACTTC.

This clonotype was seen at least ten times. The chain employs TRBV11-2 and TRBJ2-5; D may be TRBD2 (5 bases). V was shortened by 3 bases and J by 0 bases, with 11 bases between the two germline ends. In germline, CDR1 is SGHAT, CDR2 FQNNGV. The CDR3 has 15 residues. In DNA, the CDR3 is TGTGCCAGCAGCTTTAATACCGGGAACCAAGAGACCCAGTACTTC. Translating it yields CASSFNTGNQETQYF.

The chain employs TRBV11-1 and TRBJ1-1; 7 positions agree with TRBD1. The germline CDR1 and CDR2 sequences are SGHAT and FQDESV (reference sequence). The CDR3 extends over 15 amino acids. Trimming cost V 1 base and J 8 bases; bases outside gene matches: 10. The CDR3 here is CASSLGWAGGSEAFF. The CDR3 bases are TGTGCCAGCAGCTTAGGGTGGGCAGGGGGATCGGAAGCTTTCTTT.

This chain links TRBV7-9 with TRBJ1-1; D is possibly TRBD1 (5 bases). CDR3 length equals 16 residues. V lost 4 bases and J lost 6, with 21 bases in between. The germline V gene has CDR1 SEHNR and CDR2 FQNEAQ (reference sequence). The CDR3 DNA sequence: TGTGCCAGCAGCTCCTACTTCGGGGGAATGGTCGCTGAAGCTTTCTTT. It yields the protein CASSSYFGGMVAEAFF.

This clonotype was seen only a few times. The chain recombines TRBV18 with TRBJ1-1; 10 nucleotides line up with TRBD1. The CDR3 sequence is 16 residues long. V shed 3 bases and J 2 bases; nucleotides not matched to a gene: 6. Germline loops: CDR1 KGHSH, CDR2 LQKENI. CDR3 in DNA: TGTGCCAGCTCACCGGACAGGGGGTATGGAAACACTGAAGCTTTCTTT. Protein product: CASSPDRGYGNTEAFF.

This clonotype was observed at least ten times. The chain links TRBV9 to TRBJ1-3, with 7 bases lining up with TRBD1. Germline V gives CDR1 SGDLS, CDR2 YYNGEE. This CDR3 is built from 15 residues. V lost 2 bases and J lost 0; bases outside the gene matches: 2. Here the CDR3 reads CASSVDRASGNTIYF. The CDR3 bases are TGTGCCAGCAGCGTCGACAGGGCCTCTGGAAACACCATATATTTT.

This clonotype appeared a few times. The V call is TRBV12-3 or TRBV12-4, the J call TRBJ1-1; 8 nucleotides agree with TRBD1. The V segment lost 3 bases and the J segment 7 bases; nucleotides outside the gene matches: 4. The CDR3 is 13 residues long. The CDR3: CASSFFGQGEAFF. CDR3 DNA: TGTGCCAGCAGTTTCTTCGGACAGGGTGAAGCTTTCTTT.

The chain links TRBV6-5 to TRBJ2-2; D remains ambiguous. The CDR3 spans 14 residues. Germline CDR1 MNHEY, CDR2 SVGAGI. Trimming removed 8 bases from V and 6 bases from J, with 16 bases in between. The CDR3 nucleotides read TGTGCCAGCGCCATGAACACTGGGGCCGGGGAGCTGTTTTTT. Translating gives CASAMNTGAGELFF.

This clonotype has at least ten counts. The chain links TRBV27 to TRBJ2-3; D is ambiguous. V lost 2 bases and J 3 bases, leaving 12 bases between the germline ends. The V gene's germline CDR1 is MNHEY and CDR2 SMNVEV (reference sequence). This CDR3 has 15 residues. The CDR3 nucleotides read TGTGCCAGCAGTTTAATAGGGCTAGTGACAGATACGCAGTATTTT. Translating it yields CASSLIGLVTDTQYF.

The CDR3 sequence: CSVTQGEGGPDTQYF. CDR3 in DNA: TGCAGCGTTACTCAGGGTGAGGGTGGCCCAGATACGCAGTATTTT. This chain joins TRBV29-1 and TRBJ2-3; possibly TRBD1 or TRBD2 for D (5 bases each). The CDR3 has 15 amino acids. Trimming took 5 bases from V and 4 from J, leaving 19 bases between them. Germline V gives CDR1 SQVTM, CDR2 ANQGSEA.

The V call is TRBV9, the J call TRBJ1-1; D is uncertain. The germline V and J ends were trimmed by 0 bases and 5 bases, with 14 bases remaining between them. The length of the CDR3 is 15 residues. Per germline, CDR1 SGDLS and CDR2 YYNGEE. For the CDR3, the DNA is TGTGCCAGCAGCGTAGGAGGTGGGGTAAGAACTGAAGCTTTCTTT. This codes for CASSVGGGVRTEAFF.

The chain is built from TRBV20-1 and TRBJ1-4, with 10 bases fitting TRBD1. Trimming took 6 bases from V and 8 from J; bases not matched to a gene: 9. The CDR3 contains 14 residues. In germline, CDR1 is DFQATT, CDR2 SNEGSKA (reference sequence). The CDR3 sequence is CSARPGQGREKLFF. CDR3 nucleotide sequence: TGCAGTGCCAGGCCGGGACAGGGGAGGGAAAAACTGTTTTTT.

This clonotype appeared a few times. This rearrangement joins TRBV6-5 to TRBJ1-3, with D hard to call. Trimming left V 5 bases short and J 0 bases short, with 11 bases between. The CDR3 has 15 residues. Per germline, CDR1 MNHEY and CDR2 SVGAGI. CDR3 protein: CASSKSESSGNTIYF. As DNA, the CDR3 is TGTGCCAGCAGTAAATCTGAGAGCTCTGGAAACACCATATATTTT.

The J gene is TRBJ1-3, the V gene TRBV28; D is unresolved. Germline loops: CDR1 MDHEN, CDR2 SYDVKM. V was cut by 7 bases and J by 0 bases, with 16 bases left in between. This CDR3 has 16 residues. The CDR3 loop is CASIPHGGFSGNTIYF. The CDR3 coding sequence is TGTGCCAGCATCCCTCACGGCGGGTTCTCTGGAAACACCATATATTTT.

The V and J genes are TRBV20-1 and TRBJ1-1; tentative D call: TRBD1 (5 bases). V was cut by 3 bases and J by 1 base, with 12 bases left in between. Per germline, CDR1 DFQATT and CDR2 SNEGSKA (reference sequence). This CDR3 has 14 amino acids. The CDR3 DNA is TGCAGTGCTAGTCCGGGACGGTCGAACACTGAAGCTTTCTTT. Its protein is CSASPGRSNTEAFF.

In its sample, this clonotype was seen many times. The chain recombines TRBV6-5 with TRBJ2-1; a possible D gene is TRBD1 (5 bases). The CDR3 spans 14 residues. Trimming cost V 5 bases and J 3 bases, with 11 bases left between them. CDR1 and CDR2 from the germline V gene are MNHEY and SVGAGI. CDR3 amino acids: CASSPSTVYNEQFF. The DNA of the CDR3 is TGTGCCAGCAGTCCGTCGACAGTCTACAATGAGCAGTTCTTC.